This record looks at one T cell receptor beta chain sequence and its context. Its antigen is still unknown. Trimming at V came to 3 bases and at J to 5 bases, leaving 5 bases not matched to a gene. CDR1 and CDR2 (germline): SEHNR, FQNEAQ (reference sequence). This CDR3 contains 15 residues. These data originate in a study of cytomegalovirus exposure and HLA in healthy donors. General study results and limits: One variant, a missense change in DCLRE1C, was linked in a later analysis to TCR beta V- and J-gene trimming.

Vbeta (60) and Jbeta (13) primers were used in the PCR. The table came from immunoSEQ multiplex PCR; TCRdb's copy has only in-frame clones and leaves some out. The sample's table shows 150,000 to 200,000 clones. The TCR was taken from a man under 40 in good health and CMV-seronegative. The sequenced sample consisted of PBMCs. The chain is built from TRBV7-9 and TRBJ1-1, with 11 bases lining up with TRBD1. The CDR3, as DNA: TGTGCCAGCAGCTTTGGGGGGACAGGGGGGACTGAAGCTTTCTTT. Amino acids: CASSFGGTGGTEAFF.